Sequencing of this T cell receptor (beta chain) was carried out in a study of CD8 T cells in ankylosing spondylitis. The study's findings and limits: Researchers reportedly found disease-linked clones significantly enriched in matched ankylosing spondylitis synovial fluid. Several highly homologous variants formed a TCR beta motif that appeared characteristic of ankylosing spondylitis blood.

Each CDR3 protein gets one entry after TCRdb re-called the 5' RACE reads with MiXCR. The repertoire holds 100,000 to 150,000 distinct CDR3 sequences, with 17% as singletons. V gave up 4 bases and J gave up 3 bases, with 19 bases separating them. CDR1 DFQATT and CDR2 SNEGSKA come from the germline V gene (reference sequence). The CDR3 has 16 residues. This clonotype showed up many times. No antigen is known for it. The receptor was derived from a male donor with ankylosing spondylitis. The sample taken for sequencing was blood, either unsorted or a sorted T cell fraction (not recorded which). The gene calls are TRBV20-1 and TRBJ2-1, with D perhaps matching TRBD2 (5 bases). In DNA form, the CDR3 reads TGCAGTGCTACGAGGGAGAATAGCGAAAACTACAATGAGCAGTTCTTC. Translating gives CSATRENSENYNEQFF.